A single count supports the clone carrying this TCR beta chain. Its matching antigen is unknown. Using immunoSEQ multiplex PCR, the repertoire was profiled, and TCRdb retains in-frame clones only, with some absent. In the table there are about 120,000 clones, 80% to 90% of which are singletons. The data belong to a study of T cell responses to AZD1222 COVID-19 vaccine. Study as a whole: Whether given at about 4 or about 12 weeks, second doses were pooled.

Study-level points and caveats: Repertoires in all cases were sampled only once the peak T cell response had passed.

Germline CDR1 and CDR2: LGHDT and YNNKEL (reference sequence). The CDR3 consists of 14 residues. Trimming took 6 bases from V and 0 from J, leaving 10 bases between them. The clonotype comes from an adult in good health. This chain connects TRBV3-1 (or the pseudogene TRBV3-2) to TRBJ2-3; D unclear. Material: peripheral blood, obtained on day 0 of AZD1222 vaccination. In nucleotides, the CDR3 is TGTGCCAGCAGGTTGACGGCTAGCACAGATACGCAGTATTTT. Residues: CASRLTASTDTQYF.